This T cell receptor beta chain was sequenced for a study of blood T cells in healthy people across ages. The sample holds a few counts of this clonotype. Primed by a sample-barcoded 5' primer and a J-beta primer mix, a second PCR proceeded for 7 to 11 cycles. MiXCR was run by TCRdb on the 5' RACE reads, yielding one entry per CDR3 protein. The table lists about 730,000 distinct CDR3 sequences, around 46% of them singletons. Germline V gene sequence: CDR1 LNHNV, CDR2 YYDKDF (reference sequence). The ends lost 3 bases at V and 6 bases at J; junction bases unmatched: 4. The CDR3 consists of 14 residues.

The receptor comes from a woman aged 55-75 years in good health. Sequenced: blood. This chain connects TRBV15 to TRBJ2-7, with 11 positions matching TRBD1. The CDR3 region has the DNA TGTGCCACCAGCAGGGGACAGGGGGAAGGCGAGCAGTACTTC. Translating gives CATSRGQGEGEQYF. The variable domain in full, with the rest retrieved from reference TRBV15 and TRBJ2-7, is DAMVIQNPRYQVTQFGKPVTLSCSQTLNHNVMYWYQQKSSQAPKLLFHYYDKDFNNEADTPDNFQSRRPNTSFCFLDIRSPGLGDTAMYLCATSRGQGEGEQYFGPGTRLTVT.